The 2 T cell receptor beta chains reported below all come from one sample, sequenced in a study of cytomegalovirus exposure and HLA in healthy donors. Researchers ran the PCR with 60 Vbeta and 13 Jbeta primers. Clones were read by immunoSEQ multiplex PCR, and TCRdb kept only the in-frame ones, dropping some. The sample carries about 190,000 clones, less than 90% recorded once. The sample taken for sequencing was PBMCs. The receptors here all came from a man between 45 and 60 years old in good health and CMV-seronegative.

V and J are TRBV9 and TRBJ1-2; D gene uncertain. Trimming left V 0 bases short and J 1 base short, with 4 bases between. The CDR3 consists of 13 residues. Germline V gives CDR1 SGDLS, CDR2 YYNGEE. For the CDR3, the DNA is TGTGCCAGCAGCGTAGACATTAACTATGGCTACACCTTC. Translation: CASSVDINYGYTF.

J is TRBJ2-3 and V is TRBV9, with 14 bases lining up with TRBD2. Looked up from germline, CDR1 is SGDLS and CDR2 is YYNGEE. V was clipped by 4 bases and J by 6 bases; unmatched bases: 4. The CDR3 loop spans 15 amino acids. The DNA of the CDR3 is TGTGCCAGCAGCTCCAGACTAGCGGGAGGGGATACGCAGTATTTT. Translation gives CASSSRLAGGDTQYF.